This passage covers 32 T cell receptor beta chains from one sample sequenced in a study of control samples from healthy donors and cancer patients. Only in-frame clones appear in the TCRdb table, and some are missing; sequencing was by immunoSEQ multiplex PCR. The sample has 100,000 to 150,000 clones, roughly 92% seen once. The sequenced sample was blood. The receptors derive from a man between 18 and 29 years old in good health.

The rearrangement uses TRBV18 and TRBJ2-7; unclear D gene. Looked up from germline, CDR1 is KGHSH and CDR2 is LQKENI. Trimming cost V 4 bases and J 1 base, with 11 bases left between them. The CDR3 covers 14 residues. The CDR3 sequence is CASSRGLGSYEQYF. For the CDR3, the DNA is TGTGCCAGCTCACGCGGCCTCGGGTCCTACGAGCAGTACTTC.

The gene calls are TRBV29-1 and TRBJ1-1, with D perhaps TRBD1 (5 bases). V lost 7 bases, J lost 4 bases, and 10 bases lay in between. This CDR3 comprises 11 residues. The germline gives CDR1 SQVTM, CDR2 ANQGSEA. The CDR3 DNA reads TGCAGCGCCGGACACCCCACTGAAGCTTTCTTT. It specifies CSAGHPTEAFF.

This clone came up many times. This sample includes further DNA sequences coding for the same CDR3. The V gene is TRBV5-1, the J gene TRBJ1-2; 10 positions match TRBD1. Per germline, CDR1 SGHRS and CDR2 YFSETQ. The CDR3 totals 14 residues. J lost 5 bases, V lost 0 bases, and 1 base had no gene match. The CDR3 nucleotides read TGCGCCAGCAGCTTGGGGACAGGGGGGTATGGCTACACCTTC. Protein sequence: CASSLGTGGYGYTF. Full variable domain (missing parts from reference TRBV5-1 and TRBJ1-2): KAGVTQTPRYLIKTRGQQVTLSCSPISGHRSVSWYQQTPGQGLQFLFEYFSETQRNKGNFPGRFSGRQFSNSRSEMNVSTLELGDSALYLCASSLGTGGYGYTFGSGTRLTVV.

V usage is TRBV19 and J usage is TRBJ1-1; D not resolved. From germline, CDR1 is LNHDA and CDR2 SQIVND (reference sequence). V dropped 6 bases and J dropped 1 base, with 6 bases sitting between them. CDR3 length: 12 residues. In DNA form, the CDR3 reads TGTGCCAGTAGAGGAGGGAACACTGAAGCTTTCTTT. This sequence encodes CASRGGNTEAFF.

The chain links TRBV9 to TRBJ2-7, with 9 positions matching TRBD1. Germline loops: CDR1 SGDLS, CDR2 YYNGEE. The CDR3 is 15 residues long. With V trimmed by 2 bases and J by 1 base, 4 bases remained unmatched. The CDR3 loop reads CASSVGQGYSYEQYF. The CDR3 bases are TGTGCCAGCAGCGTCGGACAGGGGTATTCCTACGAGCAGTACTTC.

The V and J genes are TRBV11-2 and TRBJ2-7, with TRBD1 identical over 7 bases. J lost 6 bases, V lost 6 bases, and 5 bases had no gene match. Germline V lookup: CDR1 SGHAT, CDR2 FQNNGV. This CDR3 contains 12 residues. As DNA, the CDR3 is TGTGCCAGCAGGACAGGGAATGGCGAGCAGTACTTC. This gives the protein CASRTGNGEQYF.

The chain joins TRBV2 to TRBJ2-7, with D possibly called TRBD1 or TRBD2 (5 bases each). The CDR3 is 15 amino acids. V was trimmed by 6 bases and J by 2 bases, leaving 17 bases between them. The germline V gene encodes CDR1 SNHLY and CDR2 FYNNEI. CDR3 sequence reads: CASSAGPGRTYEQYF. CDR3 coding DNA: TGTGCCAGCAGCGCGGGCCCGGGACGGACCTACGAGCAGTACTTC.

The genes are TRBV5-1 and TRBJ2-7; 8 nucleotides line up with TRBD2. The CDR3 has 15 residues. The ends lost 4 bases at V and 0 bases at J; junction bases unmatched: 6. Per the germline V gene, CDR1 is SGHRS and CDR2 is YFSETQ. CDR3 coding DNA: TGCGCCAGCAGCCCCAGCGGGGGCCGCTCCTACGAGCAGTACTTC. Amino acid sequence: CASSPSGGRSYEQYF.

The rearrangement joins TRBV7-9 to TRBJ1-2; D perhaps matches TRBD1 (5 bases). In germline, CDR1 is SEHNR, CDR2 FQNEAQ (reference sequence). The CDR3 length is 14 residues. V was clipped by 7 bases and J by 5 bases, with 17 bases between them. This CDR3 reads CASNGDGGWYGYTF. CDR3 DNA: TGTGCCAGCAACGGGGACGGTGGGTGGTATGGCTACACCTTC.

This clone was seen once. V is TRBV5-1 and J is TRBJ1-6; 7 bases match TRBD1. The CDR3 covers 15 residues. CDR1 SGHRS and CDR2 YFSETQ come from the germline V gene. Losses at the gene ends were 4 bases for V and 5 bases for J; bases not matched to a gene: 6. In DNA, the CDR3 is TGCGCCAGCAGCCGTATACAGGGGAATAATTCACCCCTCCACTTT. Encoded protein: CASSRIQGNNSPLHF.

The CDR3 sequence: CASSQVAGATYEQYF. CDR3 nucleotide sequence: TGTGCCAGCAGCCAAGTCGCGGGGGCGACCTACGAGCAGTACTTC. The chain combines TRBV4-2 with TRBJ2-7, with D possibly being TRBD2 (7 bases). V lost 1 base to trimming and J lost 2 bases, with 12 bases between them. CDR1 is LGHNA, CDR2 YNFKEQ, per germline. The CDR3 contains 15 residues.

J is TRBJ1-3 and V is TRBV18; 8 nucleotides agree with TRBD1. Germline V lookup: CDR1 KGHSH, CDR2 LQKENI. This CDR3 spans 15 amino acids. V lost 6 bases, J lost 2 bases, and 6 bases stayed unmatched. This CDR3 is CASSLDRGAGNTIYF. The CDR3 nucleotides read TGTGCCAGCTCTCTCGACAGGGGTGCTGGAAACACCATATATTTT. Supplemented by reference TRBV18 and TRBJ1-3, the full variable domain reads NAGVMQNPRHLVRRRGQEARLRCSPMKGHSHVYWYRQLPEEGLKFMVYLQKENIIDESGMPKERFSAEFPKEGPSILRIQQVVRGDSAAYFCASSLDRGAGNTIYFGEGSWLTVV.

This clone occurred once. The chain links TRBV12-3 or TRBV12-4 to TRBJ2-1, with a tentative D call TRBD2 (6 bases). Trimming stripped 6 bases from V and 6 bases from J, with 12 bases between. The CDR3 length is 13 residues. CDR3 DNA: TGTGCCAGCAGAACGGTGGGAGGCAATGAGCAGTTCTTC. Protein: CASRTVGGNEQFF.

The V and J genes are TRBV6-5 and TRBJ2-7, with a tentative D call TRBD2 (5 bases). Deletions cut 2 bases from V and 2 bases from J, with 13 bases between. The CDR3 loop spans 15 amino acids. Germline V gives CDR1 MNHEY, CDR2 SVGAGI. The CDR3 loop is CASSYIQTGTYEQYF. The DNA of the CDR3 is TGTGCCAGCAGTTACATTCAGACCGGGACCTACGAGCAGTACTTC.

CDR3 nucleotide sequence: TGTGCCAGTAGTATGGACAGGGGTAGGTATGGCTACACCTTC. It yields the protein CASSMDRGRYGYTF. The rearrangement links TRBV19 to TRBJ1-2, with 9 bases that match TRBD1. The germline V gene encodes CDR1 LNHDA and CDR2 SQIVND (reference sequence). V lost 3 bases, J lost 5 bases, and 4 bases stayed unmatched. The CDR3 has 14 amino acids.

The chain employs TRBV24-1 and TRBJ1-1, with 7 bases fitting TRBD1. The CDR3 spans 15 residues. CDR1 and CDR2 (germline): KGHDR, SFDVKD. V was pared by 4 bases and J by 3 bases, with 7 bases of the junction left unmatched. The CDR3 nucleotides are TGTGCCACCAGTGACCCCAGGGGGGAGGACACTGAAGCTTTCTTT. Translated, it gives CATSDPRGEDTEAFF.

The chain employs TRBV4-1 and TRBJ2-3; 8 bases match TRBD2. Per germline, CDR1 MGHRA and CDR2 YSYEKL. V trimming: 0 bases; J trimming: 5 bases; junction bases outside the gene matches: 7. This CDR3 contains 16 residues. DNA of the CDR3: TGCGCCAGCAGCCAAGATCGTAGCGGGGCGGGAGATACGCAGTATTTT. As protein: CASSQDRSGAGDTQYF.

The CDR3 DNA follows: TGTGCCAGCAGCCCAGTGGACAGGGGGCACGAGCAGTACTTC. The encoded protein is CASSPVDRGHEQYF. The chain employs TRBV7-9 and TRBJ2-7; TRBD1 matches at 11 bases. CDR3 length equals 14 residues. V was clipped by 5 bases and J by 5 bases; unmatched bases: 5. Germline V CDR1 and CDR2: SEHNR, FQNEAQ (reference sequence). The full variable domain, rest sourced from reference TRBV7-9 and TRBJ2-7, is DTGVSQNPRHKITKRGQNVTFRCDPISEHNRLYWYRQTLGQGPEFLTYFQNEAQLEKSRLLSDRFSAERPKGSFSTLEIQRTEQGDSAMYLCASSPVDRGHEQYFGPGTRLTVT.

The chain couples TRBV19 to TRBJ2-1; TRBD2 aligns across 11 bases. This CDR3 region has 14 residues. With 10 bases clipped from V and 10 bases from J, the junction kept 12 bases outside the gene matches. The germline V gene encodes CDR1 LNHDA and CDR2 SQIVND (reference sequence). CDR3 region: CATSSGGPLMEQFF. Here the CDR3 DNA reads TGTGCCACTTCTAGCGGGGGGCCCCTAATGGAGCAGTTCTTC.

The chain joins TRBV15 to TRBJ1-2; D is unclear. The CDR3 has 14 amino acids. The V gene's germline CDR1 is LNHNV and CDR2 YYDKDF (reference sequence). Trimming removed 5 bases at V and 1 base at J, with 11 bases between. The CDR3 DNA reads TGTGCCACCAGCGTGCCCGACTATAACTATGGCTACACCTTC. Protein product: CATSVPDYNYGYTF.

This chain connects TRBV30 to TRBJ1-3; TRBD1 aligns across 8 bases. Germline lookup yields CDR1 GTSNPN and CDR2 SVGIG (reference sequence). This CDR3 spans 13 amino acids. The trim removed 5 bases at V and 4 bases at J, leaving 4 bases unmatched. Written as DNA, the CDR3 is TGTGCCTGGGCCAGGGGGCCGGGAAACACCATATATTTT. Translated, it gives CAWARGPGNTIYF.

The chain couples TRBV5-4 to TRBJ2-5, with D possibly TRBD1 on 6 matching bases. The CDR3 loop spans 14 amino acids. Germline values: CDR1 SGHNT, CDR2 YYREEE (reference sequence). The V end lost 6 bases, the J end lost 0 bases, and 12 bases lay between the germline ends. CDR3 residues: CASTTRGYQETQYF. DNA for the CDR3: TGTGCCAGCACCACAAGGGGGTACCAAGAGACCCAGTACTTC. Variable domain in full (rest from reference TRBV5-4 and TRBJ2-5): ETGVTQSPTHLIKTRGQQVTLRCSSQSGHNTVSWYQQALGQGPQFIFQYYREEENGRGNFPPRFSGLQFPNYSSELNVNALELDDSALYLCASTTRGYQETQYFGPGTRLLVL.

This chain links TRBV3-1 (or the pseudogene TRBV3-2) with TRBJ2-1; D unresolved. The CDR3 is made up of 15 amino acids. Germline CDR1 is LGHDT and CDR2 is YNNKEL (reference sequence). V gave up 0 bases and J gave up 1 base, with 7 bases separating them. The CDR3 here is CASSQDKGSYNEQFF. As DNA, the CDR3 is TGTGCCAGCAGCCAAGATAAGGGTTCCTACAATGAGCAGTTCTTC.

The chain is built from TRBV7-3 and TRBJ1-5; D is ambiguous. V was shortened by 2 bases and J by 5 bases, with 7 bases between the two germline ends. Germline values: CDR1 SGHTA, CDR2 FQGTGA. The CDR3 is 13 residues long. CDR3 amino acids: CASSLGLDQPQHF. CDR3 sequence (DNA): TGTGCCAGCAGCTTAGGATTAGATCAGCCCCAGCATTTT. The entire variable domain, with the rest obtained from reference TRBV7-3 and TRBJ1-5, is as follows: GAGVSQTPSNKVTEKGKYVELRCDPISGHTALYWYRQSLGQGPEFLIYFQGTGAADDSGLPNDRFFAVRPEGSVSTLKIQRTERGDSAVYLCASSLGLDQPQHFGDGTRLSIL.

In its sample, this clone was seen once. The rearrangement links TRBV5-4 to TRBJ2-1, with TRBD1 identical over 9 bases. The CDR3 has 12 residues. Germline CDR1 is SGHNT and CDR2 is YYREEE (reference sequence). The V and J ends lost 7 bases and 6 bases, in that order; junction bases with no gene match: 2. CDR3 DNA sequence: TGTGCCAGCCGGGGACAGGGCAATGAGCAGTTCTTC. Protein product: CASRGQGNEQFF.

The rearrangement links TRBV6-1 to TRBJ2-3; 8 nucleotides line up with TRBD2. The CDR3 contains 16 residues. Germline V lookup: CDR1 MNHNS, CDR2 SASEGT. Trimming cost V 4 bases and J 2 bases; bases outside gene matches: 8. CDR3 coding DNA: TGTGCCAGCAGTGTATTTGCGGGGGGAGACACAGATACGCAGTATTTT. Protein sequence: CASSVFAGGDTDTQYF.

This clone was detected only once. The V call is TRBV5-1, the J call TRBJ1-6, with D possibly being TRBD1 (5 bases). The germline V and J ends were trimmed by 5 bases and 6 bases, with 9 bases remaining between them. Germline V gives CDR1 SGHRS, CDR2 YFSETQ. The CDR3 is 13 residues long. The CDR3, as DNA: TGCGCCAGCAGACAGGCGGCTAATTCACCCCTCCACTTT. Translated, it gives CASRQAANSPLHF.

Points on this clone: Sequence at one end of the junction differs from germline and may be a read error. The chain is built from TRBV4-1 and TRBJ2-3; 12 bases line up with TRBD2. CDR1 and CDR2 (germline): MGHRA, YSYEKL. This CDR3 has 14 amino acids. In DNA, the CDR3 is TGCGCCAGCAGCCAAGAGATTTTGAGGACTAGCGGGATTTTT. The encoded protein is CASSQEILRTSGIF.

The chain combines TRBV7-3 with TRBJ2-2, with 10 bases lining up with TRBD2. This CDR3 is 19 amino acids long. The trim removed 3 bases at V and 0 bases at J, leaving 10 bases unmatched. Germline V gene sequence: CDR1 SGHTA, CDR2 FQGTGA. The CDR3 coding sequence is TGTGCCAGCAGCTTTTGGTACCTAGCGGGGGAGTCGAACACCGGGGAGCTGTTTTTT. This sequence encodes CASSFWYLAGESNTGELFF.

The CDR3 DNA sequence: TGCGCCAGCCGGGACAGGGAAAATTCACCCCTCCACTTT. Amino acid sequence: CASRDRENSPLHF. This chain connects TRBV4-1 to TRBJ1-6; 9 bases match TRBD1. CDR3 length: 13 residues. CDR1 MGHRA and CDR2 YSYEKL come from the germline V gene. V shed 8 bases and J 7 bases; nucleotides not matched to a gene: 3.

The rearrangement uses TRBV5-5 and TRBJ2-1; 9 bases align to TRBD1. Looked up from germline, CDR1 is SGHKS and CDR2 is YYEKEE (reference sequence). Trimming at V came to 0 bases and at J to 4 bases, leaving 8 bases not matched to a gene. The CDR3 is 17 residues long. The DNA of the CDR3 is TGTGCCAGCAGCTTGGCCGTCACAGGGGGCGGGTACAATGAGCAGTTCTTC. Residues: CASSLAVTGGGYNEQFF.

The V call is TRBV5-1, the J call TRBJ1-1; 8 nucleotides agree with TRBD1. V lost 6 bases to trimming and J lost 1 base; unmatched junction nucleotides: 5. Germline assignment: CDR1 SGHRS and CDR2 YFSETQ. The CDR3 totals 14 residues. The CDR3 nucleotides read TGCGCCAGCACCACAGGGGGTGAGAACACTGAAGCTTTCTTT. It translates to CASTTGGENTEAFF.